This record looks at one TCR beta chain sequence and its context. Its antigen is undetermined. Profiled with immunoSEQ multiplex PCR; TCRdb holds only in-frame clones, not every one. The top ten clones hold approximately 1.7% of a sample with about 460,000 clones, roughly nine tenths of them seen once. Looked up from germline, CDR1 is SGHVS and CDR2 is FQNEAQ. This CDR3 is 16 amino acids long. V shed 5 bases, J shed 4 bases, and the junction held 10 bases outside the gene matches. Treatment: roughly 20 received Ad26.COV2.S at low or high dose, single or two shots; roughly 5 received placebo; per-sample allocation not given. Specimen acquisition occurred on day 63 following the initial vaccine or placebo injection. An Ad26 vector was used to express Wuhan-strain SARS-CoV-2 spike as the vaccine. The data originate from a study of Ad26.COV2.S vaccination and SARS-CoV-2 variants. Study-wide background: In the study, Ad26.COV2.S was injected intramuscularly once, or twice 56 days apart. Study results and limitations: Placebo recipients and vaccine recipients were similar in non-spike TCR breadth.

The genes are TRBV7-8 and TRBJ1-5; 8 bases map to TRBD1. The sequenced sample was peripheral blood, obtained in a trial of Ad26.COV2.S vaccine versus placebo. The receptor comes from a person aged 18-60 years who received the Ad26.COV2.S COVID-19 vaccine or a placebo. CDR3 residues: CASSPTGGGLNQPQHF. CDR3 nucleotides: TGTGCCAGCAGCCCTACAGGGGGGGGGCTTAATCAGCCCCAGCATTTT.